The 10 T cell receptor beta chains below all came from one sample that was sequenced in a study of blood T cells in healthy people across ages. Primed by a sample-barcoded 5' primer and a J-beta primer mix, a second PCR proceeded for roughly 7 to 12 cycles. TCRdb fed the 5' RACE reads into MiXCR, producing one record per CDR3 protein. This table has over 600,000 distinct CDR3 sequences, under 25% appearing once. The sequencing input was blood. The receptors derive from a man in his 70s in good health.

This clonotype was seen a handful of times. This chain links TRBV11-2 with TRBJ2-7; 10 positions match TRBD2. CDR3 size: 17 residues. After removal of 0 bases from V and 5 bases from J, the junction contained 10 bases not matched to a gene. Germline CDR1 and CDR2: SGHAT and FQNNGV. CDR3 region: CASSLEPSGRAVDEQYF. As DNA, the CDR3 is TGTGCCAGCAGCTTAGAACCCAGCGGGAGGGCCGTCGACGAGCAGTACTTC.

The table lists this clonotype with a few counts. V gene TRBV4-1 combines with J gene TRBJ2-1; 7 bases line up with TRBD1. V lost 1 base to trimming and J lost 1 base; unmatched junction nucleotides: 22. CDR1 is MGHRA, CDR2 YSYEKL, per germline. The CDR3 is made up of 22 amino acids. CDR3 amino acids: CASSQAQGDTLSGPQSYNEQFF. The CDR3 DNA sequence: TGCGCCAGCAGCCAAGCCCAGGGGGACACATTGTCGGGCCCCCAGTCCTACAATGAGCAGTTCTTC.

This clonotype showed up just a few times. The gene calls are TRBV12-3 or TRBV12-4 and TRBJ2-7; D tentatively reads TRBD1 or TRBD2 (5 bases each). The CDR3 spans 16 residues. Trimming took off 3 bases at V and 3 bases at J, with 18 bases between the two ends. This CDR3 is CASSLNRDASRYEQYF. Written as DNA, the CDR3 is TGTGCCAGCAGTTTGAACCGGGACGCATCTCGCTACGAGCAGTACTTC.

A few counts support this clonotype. The CDR3 protein is CASKRDSSSGANVLTF. DNA for the CDR3: TGTGCCAGCAAAAGGGACTCGAGCTCTGGGGCCAACGTCCTGACTTTC. This chain uses TRBV27 with TRBJ2-6, with TRBD2 as a possible D gene (6 bases). The CDR3 runs 16 residues. With 7 bases removed from V and 0 bases from J, the gap between germline ends came to 13 bases. In germline, CDR1 is MNHEY, CDR2 SMNVEV (reference sequence).

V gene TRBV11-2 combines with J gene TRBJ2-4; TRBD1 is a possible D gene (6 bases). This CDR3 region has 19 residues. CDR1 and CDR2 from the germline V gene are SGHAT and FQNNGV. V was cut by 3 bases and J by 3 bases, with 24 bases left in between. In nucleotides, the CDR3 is TGTGCCAGCAGCTTCTCAGGGGCCCATCGACAAGAAAACAAAAACATTCAGTACTTC. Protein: CASSFSGAHRQENKNIQYF. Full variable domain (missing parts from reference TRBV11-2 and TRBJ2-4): EAGVAQSPRYKIIEKRQSVAFWCNPISGHATLYWYQQILGQGPKLLIQFQNNGVVDDSQLPKDRFSAERLKGVDSTLKIQPAKLEDSAVYLCASSFSGAHRQENKNIQYFGAGTRLSVL.

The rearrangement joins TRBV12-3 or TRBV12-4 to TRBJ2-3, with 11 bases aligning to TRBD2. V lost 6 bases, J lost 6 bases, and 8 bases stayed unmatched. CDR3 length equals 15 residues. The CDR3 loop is CASRKTSGRRDTQYF. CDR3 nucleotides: TGTGCCAGCAGAAAAACTAGCGGGAGACGGGATACGCAGTATTTT.

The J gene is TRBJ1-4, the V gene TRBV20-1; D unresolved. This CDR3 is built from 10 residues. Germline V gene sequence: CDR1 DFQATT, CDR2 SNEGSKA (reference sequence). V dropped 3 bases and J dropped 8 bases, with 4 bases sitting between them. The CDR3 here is CSASLEKLFF. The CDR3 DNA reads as TGCAGTGCTAGTTTGGAAAAACTGTTTTTT.

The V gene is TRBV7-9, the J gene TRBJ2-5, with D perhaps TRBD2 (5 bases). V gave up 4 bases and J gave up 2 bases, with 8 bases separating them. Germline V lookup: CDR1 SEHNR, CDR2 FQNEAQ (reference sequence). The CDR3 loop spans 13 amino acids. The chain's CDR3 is CASSWRKQETQYF. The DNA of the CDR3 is TGTGCCAGCAGCTGGAGGAAGCAAGAGACCCAGTACTTC.

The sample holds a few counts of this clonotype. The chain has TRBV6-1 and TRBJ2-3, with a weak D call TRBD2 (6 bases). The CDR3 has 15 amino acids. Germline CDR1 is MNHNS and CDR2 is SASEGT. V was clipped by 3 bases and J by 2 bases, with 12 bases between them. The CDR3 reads CASSDLADHTDTQYF. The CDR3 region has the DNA TGTGCCAGCAGTGATTTAGCGGACCACACAGATACGCAGTATTTT.

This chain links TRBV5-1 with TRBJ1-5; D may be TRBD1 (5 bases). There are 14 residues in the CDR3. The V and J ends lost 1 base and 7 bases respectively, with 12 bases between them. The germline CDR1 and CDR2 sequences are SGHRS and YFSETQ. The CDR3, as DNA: TGCGCCAGCAGCTTGACCCCAGGGCCCCAGCCCCAGCATTTT. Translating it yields CASSLTPGPQPQHF. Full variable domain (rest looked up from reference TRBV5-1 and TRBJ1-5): KAGVTQTPRYLIKTRGQQVTLSCSPISGHRSVSWYQQTPGQGLQFLFEYFSETQRNKGNFPGRFSGRQFSNSRSEMNVSTLELGDSALYLCASSLTPGPQPQHFGDGTRLSIL.